Presented here are 2 T cell receptor beta chains from one specimen sequenced in a study of T-cell reconstitution after alpha-beta-depleted transplantation in children. The TCRbeta library incorporated unique molecular identifiers. MiXCR was run by TCRdb on the PCR reads, yielding one entry per CDR3 protein. This repertoire shows about 460,000 distinct CDR3 sequences, about 10% found once; its top ten account for approximately 14%. The sequencing used PBMCs, mostly from graft donor cells, collected 180 days after TCRalphabeta/CD19-depleted stem cell transplant. The receptor source for this set is a female patient under 10 years old who had a stem cell transplant for aplastic anemia, so the T cells may come from the graft donor.

On this clonotype: A junction boundary mismatches the germline segment, possibly from a read error. The chain joins TRBV20-1 to TRBJ2-2; a possible D gene is TRBD2 (7 bases). The CDR3 has 17 residues. Germline V gene sequence: CDR1 DFQATT, CDR2 SNEGSKA (reference sequence). CDR3 in amino acids: CCASGNPRTASTGELFF. DNA for the CDR3: TGCTGTGCTAGCGGTAACCCGAGGACAGCCTCAACCGGGGAGCTGTTTTTT.

This clonotype was detected only a few times. This chain links TRBV4-3 with TRBJ2-5; 11 nucleotides agree with TRBD2. Unmatched junction bases numbered 10, after V lost 0 bases and J lost 1 base. The CDR3 is made up of 19 amino acids. CDR1 LGHNA and CDR2 YSLEER come from the germline V gene. CDR3 DNA: TGCGCCAGCAGCCAAGATAGTATCGCTAGCGGGAGGCCCCAAGAGACCCAGTACTTC. It encodes CASSQDSIASGRPQETQYF.